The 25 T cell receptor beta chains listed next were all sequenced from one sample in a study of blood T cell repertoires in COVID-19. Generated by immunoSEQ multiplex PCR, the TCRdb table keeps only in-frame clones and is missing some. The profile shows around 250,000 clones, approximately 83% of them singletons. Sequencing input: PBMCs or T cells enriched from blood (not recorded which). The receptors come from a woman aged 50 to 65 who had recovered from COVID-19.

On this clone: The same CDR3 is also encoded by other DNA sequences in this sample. CDR3 nucleotides: TGTGCCAGCAGTTTCCAGGGGACCTATGGCTACACCTTC. Protein product: CASSFQGTYGYTF. This rearrangement joins TRBV27 to TRBJ1-2; the D gene is possibly TRBD1 (6 bases). Trimming stripped 3 bases from V and 4 bases from J, with 9 bases between. Germline V gene data show CDR1 as MNHEY and CDR2 as SMNVEV (reference sequence). The CDR3 has 13 amino acids.

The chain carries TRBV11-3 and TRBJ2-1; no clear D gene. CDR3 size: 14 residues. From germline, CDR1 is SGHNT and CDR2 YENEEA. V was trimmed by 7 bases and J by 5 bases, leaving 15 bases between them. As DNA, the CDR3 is TGTGCCAGCAAACCATATTCTACGCACAATGAGCAGTTCTTC. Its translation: CASKPYSTHNEQFF.

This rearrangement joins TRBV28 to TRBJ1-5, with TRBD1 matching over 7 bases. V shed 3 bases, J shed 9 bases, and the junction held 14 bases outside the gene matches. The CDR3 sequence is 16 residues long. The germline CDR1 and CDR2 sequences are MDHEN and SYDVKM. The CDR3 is CASSLGQTGTKPPQHF. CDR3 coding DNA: TGTGCCAGCAGTTTGGGACAGACAGGCACGAAACCGCCCCAGCATTTT.

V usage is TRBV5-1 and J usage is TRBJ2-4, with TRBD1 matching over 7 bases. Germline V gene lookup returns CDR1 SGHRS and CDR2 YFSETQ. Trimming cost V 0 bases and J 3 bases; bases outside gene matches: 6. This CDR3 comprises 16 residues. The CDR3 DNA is TGCGCCAGCAGCTTGGCTCCTACAGGGGACAAAAACATTCAGTACTTC. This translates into CASSLAPTGDKNIQYF.

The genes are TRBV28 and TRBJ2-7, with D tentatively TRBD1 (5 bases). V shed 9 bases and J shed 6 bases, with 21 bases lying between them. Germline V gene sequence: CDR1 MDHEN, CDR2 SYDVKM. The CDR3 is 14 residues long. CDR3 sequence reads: CASSLQGMYSEQYF. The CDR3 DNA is TGTGCCAGTAGTCTGCAGGGAATGTATTCCGAGCAGTACTTC.

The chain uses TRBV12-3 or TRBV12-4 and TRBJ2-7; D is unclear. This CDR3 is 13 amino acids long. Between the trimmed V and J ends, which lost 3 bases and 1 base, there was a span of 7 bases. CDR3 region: CASSFTLSYEQYF. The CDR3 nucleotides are TGTGCCAGCAGTTTCACACTATCCTACGAGCAGTACTTC.

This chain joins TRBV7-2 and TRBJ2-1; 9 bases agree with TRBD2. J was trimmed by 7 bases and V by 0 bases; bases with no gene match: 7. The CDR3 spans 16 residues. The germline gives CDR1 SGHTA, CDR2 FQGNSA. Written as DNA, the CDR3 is TGTGCCAGCAGCTTAGCGGCGGGAGGGCCAAGAAATGAGCAGTTCTTC. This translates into CASSLAAGGPRNEQFF.

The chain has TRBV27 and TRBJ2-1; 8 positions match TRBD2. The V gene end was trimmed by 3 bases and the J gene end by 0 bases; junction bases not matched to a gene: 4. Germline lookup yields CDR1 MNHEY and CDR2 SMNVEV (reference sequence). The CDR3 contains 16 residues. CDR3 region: CASSFAGGPSYNEQFF. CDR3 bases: TGTGCCAGCAGTTTTGCGGGAGGCCCCTCCTACAATGAGCAGTTCTTC.

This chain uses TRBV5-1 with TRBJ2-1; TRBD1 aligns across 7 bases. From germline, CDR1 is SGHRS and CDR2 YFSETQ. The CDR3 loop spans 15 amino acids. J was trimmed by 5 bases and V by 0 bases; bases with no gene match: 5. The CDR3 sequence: CASSLGQGPHNEQFF. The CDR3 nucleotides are TGCGCCAGCAGCTTGGGACAGGGTCCCCACAATGAGCAGTTCTTC.

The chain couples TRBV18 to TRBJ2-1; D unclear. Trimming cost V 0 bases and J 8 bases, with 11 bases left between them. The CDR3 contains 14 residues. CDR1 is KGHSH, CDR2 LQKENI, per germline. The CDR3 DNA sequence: TGTGCCAGCTCACCACCCCCGATGCGCCATGAGCAGTTCTTC. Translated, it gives CASSPPPMRHEQFF. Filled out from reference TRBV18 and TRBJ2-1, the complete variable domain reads NAGVMQNPRHLVRRRGQEARLRCSPMKGHSHVYWYRQLPEEGLKFMVYLQKENIIDESGMPKERFSAEFPKEGPSILRIQQVVRGDSAAYFCASSPPPMRHEQFFGPGTRLTVL.

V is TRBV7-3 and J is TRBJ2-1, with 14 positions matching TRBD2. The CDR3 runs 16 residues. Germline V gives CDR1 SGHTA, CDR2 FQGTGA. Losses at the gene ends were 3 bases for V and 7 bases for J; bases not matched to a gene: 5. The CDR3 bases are TGTGCCAGCAGCTTGTACGGGACTAGCGGGAGTAATGAGCAGTTCTTC. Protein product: CASSLYGTSGSNEQFF.

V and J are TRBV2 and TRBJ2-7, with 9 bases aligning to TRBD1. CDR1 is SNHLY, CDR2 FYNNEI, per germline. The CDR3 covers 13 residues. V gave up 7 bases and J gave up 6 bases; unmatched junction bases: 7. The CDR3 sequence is CASNRDRAGEQYF. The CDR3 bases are TGTGCCAGCAACCGGGACAGGGCGGGCGAGCAGTACTTC.

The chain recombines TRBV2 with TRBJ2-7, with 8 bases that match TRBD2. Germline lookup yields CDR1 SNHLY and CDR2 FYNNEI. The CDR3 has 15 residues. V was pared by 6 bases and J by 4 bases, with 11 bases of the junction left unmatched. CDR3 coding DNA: TGTGCCAGCAGATTGAGCGGGAGTTATGGGTACGAGCAGTACTTC. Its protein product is CASRLSGSYGYEQYF.

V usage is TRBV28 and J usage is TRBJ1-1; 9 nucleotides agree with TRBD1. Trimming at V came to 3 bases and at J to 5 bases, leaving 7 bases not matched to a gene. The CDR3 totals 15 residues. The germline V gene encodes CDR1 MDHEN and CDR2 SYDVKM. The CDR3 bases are TGTGCCAGCAGTTTTCCAGGACAGGGGTTAACTGAAGCTTTCTTT. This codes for CASSFPGQGLTEAFF. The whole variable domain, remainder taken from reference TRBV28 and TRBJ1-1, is DVKVTQSSRYLVKRTGEKVFLECVQDMDHENMFWYRQDPGLGLRLIYFSYDVKMKEKGDIPEGYSVSREKKERFSLILESASTNQTSMYLCASSFPGQGLTEAFFGQGTRLTVV.

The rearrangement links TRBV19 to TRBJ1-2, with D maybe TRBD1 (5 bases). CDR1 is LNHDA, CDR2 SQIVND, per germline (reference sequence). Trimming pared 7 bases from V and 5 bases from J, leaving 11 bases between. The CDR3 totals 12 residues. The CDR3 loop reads CASKVAGYGYTF. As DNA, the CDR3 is TGTGCCAGTAAGGTGGCAGGGTATGGCTACACCTTC.

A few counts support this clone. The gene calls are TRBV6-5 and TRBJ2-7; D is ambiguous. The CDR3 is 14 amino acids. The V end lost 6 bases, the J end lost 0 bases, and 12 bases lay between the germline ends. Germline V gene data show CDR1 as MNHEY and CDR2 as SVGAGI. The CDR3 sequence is CASSRTVASYEQYF. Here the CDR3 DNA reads TGTGCCAGCAGCCGTACAGTTGCCTCCTACGAGCAGTACTTC.

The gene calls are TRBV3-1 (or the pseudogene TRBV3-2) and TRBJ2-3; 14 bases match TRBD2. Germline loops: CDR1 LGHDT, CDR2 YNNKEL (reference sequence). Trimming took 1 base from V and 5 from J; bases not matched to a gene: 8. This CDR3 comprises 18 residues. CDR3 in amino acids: CASSQGLTSGRAGDTQYF. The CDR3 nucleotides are TGTGCCAGCAGCCAAGGCCTGACTAGCGGGAGGGCCGGAGATACGCAGTATTTT.

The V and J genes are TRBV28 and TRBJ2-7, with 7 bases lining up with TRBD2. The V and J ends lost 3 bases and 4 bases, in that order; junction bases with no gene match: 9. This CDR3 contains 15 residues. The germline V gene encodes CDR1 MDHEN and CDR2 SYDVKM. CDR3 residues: CASSFSGGSKYEQYF. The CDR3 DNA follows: TGTGCCAGCAGTTTTAGTGGCGGGAGTAAGTACGAGCAGTACTTC.

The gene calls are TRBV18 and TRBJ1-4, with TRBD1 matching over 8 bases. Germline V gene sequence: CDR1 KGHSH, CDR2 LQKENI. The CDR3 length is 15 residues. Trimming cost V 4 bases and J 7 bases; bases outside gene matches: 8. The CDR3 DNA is TGTGCCAGCTCACTCTCAAGACAGGGGAGTGAAAAACTGTTTTTT. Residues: CASSLSRQGSEKLFF.

CDR3 in DNA: TGTGCCAGCAGTGCGTCTTTCAAGCCTTATGGCTACACCTTC. This codes for CASSASFKPYGYTF. The chain recombines TRBV2 with TRBJ1-2; D gene ambiguous. Trimming took 4 bases from V and 5 from J, leaving 14 bases between them. Germline assignment: CDR1 SNHLY and CDR2 FYNNEI. The CDR3 extends over 14 amino acids.

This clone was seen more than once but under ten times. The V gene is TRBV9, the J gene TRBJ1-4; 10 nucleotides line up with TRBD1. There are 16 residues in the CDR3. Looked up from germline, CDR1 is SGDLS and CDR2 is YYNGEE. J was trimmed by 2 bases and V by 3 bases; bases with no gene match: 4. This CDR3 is CASSAKGQGTNEKLFF. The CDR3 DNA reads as TGTGCCAGCAGCGCCAAGGGACAGGGGACTAATGAAAAACTGTTTTTT.

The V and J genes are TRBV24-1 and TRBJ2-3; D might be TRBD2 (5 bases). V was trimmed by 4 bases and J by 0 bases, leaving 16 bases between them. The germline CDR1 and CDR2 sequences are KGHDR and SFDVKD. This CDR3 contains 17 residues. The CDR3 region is CATSEVGNTPSTDTQYF. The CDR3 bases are TGTGCCACCAGTGAGGTCGGGAACACTCCTAGCACAGATACGCAGTATTTT.

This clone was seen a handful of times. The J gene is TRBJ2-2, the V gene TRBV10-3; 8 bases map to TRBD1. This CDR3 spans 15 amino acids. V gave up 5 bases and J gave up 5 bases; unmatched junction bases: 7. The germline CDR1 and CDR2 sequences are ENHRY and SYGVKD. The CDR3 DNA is TGTGCCATCAGTTCAGGGGGCGCAGGGACCGGGGAGCTGTTTTTT. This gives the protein CAISSGGAGTGELFF.

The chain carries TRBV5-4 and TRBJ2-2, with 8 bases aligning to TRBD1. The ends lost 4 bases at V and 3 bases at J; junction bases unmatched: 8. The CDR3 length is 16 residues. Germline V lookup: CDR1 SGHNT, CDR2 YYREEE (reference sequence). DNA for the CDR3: TGTGCCAGCAGCCCTAACAGGGGGTACCACACCGGGGAGCTGTTTTTT. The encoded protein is CASSPNRGYHTGELFF.

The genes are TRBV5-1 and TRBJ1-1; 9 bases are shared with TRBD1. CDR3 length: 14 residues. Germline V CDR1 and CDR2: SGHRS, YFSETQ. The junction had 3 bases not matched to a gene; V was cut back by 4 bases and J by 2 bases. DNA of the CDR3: TGCGCCAGCAGCCGGACAGGGGTAAACACTGAAGCTTTCTTT. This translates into CASSRTGVNTEAFF.